These T cell receptor beta chains were read from a single sample in a study of blood T cells in healthy people across ages. TCRdb re-derived calls from the 5' RACE reads in MiXCR, one entry per CDR3 protein. This sample has about 640,000 distinct CDR3 sequences, with under 70% found just once. The sequencing sample was made of blood. These receptors were collected from a man in his sixties in good health. The CDR3 runs from the conserved cysteine through the conserved F or W. The order of the fields is J gene, clone size, D gene, V gene, CDR3 DNA, CDR3 protein. D genes are given only for firm matches. Size is stated for part of the rows, as once, few or many counts, or as a class when the clone is expanded.

TRBJ2-1 | NA | TRBD2 | TRBV3-1 | TGTGCCAGCAGCCAAGGGGGACTAGCGGGGGGACCGAGCTCCTACAATGAGCAGTTCTTC | CASSQGGLAGGPSSYNEQFF
TRBJ1-2 | NA | TRBD1 | TRBV28 | TGTGCCAGCAGGTATGGACAGGGAGCTGGCTACACCTTC | CASRYGQGAGYTF
TRBJ2-3 | NA | TRBD1 | TRBV10-3 | TGTGCCATCAGTGAACAGGGGAACACAGATACGCAGTATTTT | CAISEQGNTDTQYF
TRBJ2-3 | NA | TRBD1 | TRBV6-5 | TGTGCCAGCAGTCCCGGGACAGGGGACACAGATACGCAGTATTTT | CASSPGTGDTDTQYF
TRBJ2-1 | NA | TRBD1 | TRBV7-2 | TGTGCCAGCAGCCTGACAGGGCTGGGTGAGCAGTTCTTC | CASSLTGLGEQFF
TRBJ2-6 | once | TRBD1 | TRBV12-3/TRBV12-4 | TGTGCCAGCAGTGGGACAGAGAGCTCTGGGGCCAACGTCCTGACCTTC | CASSGTESSGANVLTF
TRBJ2-1 | NA | TRBD2 | TRBV5-1 | TGCGCCAGCAGCCCTTTACTAGCGGGGGGGAACAATGAGCAGTTCTTC | CASSPLLAGGNNEQFF
TRBJ2-5 | few | NA | TRBV5-1 | TGCGCCAGCAGGCCCGGGGGGCGCGAAGAGACCCAGTACTTC | CASRPGGREETQYF
TRBJ2-3 | NA | TRBD1 | TRBV5-1 | TGCGCCAGCAGCTTGGAATTCCGGGGACAGGTTGCAGATACGCAGTATTTT | CASSLEFRGQVADTQYF
TRBJ2-3 | NA | NA | TRBV5-1 | TGCGCCAGCAGCGAGGGGACTACAGATACGCAGTATTTT | CASSEGTTDTQYF
TRBJ1-5 | NA | TRBD1 | TRBV20-1 | TGCAGTGCTAGAAACAGGGGTTTAAGCAATCAGCCCCAGCATTTT | CSARNRGLSNQPQHF
TRBJ2-5 | NA | NA | TRBV6-6 | TGTGCCAGCCGTCTAGCATACCAAGAGACCCAGTACTTC | CASRLAYQETQYF
TRBJ2-3 | NA | TRBD1 | TRBV27 | TGTGCCAGCAGCAAACAGGGGATTACTACGCAGTATTTT | CASSKQGITTQYF
TRBJ2-3 | few | NA | TRBV12-3/TRBV12-4 | TGTGCCAGCAGTCAGCGGGCTAGCTTAGATACGCAGTATTTT | CASSQRASLDTQYF
TRBJ2-5 | NA | NA | TRBV21-1 | TGTGCCAGCATTGAGGCCAACCAAGAGACCCAGTACTTC | CASIEANQETQYF
TRBJ2-1 | NA | NA | TRBV20-1 | TGCAGTGCTGTGGCCCGGACTCTACTAAACAATGAGCAGTTCTTC | CSAVARTLLNNEQFF
TRBJ2-3 | few | NA | TRBV5-1 | TGCGCCAGCAGCCTTCAGGGGAGGTACACAGATACGCAGTATTTT | CASSLQGRYTDTQYF
TRBJ2-5 | NA | NA | TRBV2 | TGTGCCAGCAGTGAAGCGACAGCCCAAGAGACCCAGTACTTC | CASSEATAQETQYF
TRBJ2-3 | NA | NA | TRBV27 | TGTGCCAGCACCCCAAACCTCGGGGATACGCAGTATTTT | CASTPNLGDTQYF
TRBJ2-1 | few | NA | TRBV6-5 | TGTGCCTCCACCGGGGGGACAGGAGCCCTCAATGAGCAGTTCTTC | CASTGGTGALNEQFF
TRBJ2-7 | NA | TRBD1 | TRBV20-1 | TGCAGTGCTCCCTCCTTTACAGGGGGTAGCTCCTACGAGCAGTACTTC | CSAPSFTGGSSYEQYF
TRBJ1-2 | once | TRBD1 | TRBV18 | TGTGCCAGCTCACCACAGACAGGGAGTAACTATGGCTACACCTTC | CASSPQTGSNYGYTF
TRBJ1-6 | NA | NA | TRBV4-2 | TGTGCCAGCACCCTGTCGGGGGGGACAAACAATTCACCCCTCCACTTT | CASTLSGGTNNSPLHF
TRBJ2-5 | NA | TRBD2 | TRBV5-1 | TGCGCCAGCAGCCTCCTCCTAGGCGGGGGGGGCCAAGAGACCCAGTACTTC | CASSLLLGGGGQETQYF
TRBJ1-6 | few | NA | TRBV20-1 | TGCAGTGCGTCGGGGCTCCGGGAGAATTCACCCCTCCACTTT | CSASGLRENSPLHF
TRBJ2-5 | NA | TRBD2 | TRBV6-1 | TGTGCCAGCAGTCTTTTTAGCGGGGGGGCCGTCAATGAGCAGTACTTC | CASSLFSGGAVNEQYF
TRBJ2-1 | NA | NA | TRBV12-3/TRBV12-4 | TGTGCCAGCAGTGTCCACGGAGACAATGAGCAGTTCTTC | CASSVHGDNEQFF
TRBJ1-2 | NA | NA | TRBV20-1 | TGCAGTGTTTGGGAGAACTATGGCTACACCTTC | CSVWENYGYTF
TRBJ2-1 | few | TRBD2 | TRBV20-1 | TGCAGTGTAGCGGGGGGGCTGTCGTGGAATGAGCAGTTCTTC | CSVAGGLSWNEQFF
TRBJ2-1 | NA | TRBD2 | TRBV29-1 | TGCAGCGCCTACGGGACTAGCTTGTCTGGTGAGCAGTTCTTC | CSAYGTSLSGEQFF
TRBJ2-1 | NA | TRBD1 | TRBV12-3/TRBV12-4 | TGTGCCAGCAGTTTTGGACAGGCCCCTAGTCCGTTCTTC | CASSFGQAPSPFF
TRBJ2-5 | NA | NA | TRBV11-2 | TGTGCCAGCAGCTGGGGTTACCAAGAGACCCAGTACTTC | CASSWGYQETQYF
TRBJ1-4 | NA | NA | TRBV28 | TGTGCCAGCAGTTTAGATCAGGGTTCGGCGAGAAAACTGTTTTTT | CASSLDQGSARKLFF
TRBJ2-5 | NA | NA | TRBV7-8 | TGTGCCAGCAGCACCCAAACAGGGCCCCAAGAGACCCAGTACTTC | CASSTQTGPQETQYF
TRBJ2-7 | few | TRBD1 | TRBV12-3/TRBV12-4 | TGTGCCAGCAGCCCCGGACAGGGGATCGCCTACGAGCAGTACTTC | CASSPGQGIAYEQYF
TRBJ1-4 | NA | NA | TRBV3-1 | TGTGCCAGCAGCCTCCCGTTTCGGGGCGCGTCAGGTCGAACTAATGAAAAACTGTTTTTT | CASSLPFRGASGRTNEKLFF
TRBJ2-7 | few | NA | TRBV29-1 | TGCAGCGTTCGGACATTTTCCTACGAGCAGTACTTC | CSVRTFSYEQYF
TRBJ2-5 | NA | TRBD2 | TRBV9 | TGTGCCAGCAGCGTAGGAGTTAGCGGGGGTCAGGGGGGGACCCAGTACTTC | CASSVGVSGGQGGTQYF
TRBJ2-5 | NA | NA | TRBV7-6 | TGTGCCAGCAGCTTAGCCGGAACTATTGAGACCCAGTACTTC | CASSLAGTIETQYF
TRBJ2-7 | few | NA | TRBV15 | TGTGCCACCAGCAGTGACACGGCCTACGAGCAGTACTTC | CATSSDTAYEQYF
TRBJ2-7 | NA | TRBD1 | TRBV4-2 | TGTGCCAGCAGCCTCGATGAGGGGACAGGGATCTACGAGCAGTACTTC | CASSLDEGTGIYEQYF
TRBJ2-2 | NA | NA | TRBV4-1 | TGCGCCAGCAGCCAACAAAGGACGGGGACCAAGACGAACACCGGGGAGCTGTTTTTT | CASSQQRTGTKTNTGELFF
TRBJ2-7 | NA | NA | TRBV12-3/TRBV12-4 | TGTGCCAGCAGTCCTCCGGGTCTCTACGAGCAGTACTTC | CASSPPGLYEQYF
TRBJ1-2 | NA | NA | TRBV29-1 | TGCAGCGTTGGGTCTAACTATGGCTACATCTTC | CSVGSNYGYIF
TRBJ2-1 | NA | NA | TRBV28 | TGTGCCAGCAGCCCCCCCGGGGGTCTACAGTTCTTC | CASSPPGGLQFF